This entry is about one T cell receptor beta chain. The antigen it binds to is not known. No much larger clone is present one base from it, and per-base qualities are unavailable. These data originate in a study of a mutant IDH1 vaccine in newly diagnosed glioma (dated by TCRdb to about 2021). About the full investigation: Of the approximately 29 treated patients, 62.5% were male and roughly 40% were female, and a mean age of approximately 40 years was recorded. Prior to enrollment, patients had been given standard therapy consisting of radiotherapy alone, temozolomide alone, or radiochemotherapy with temozolomide, with the combination given to most patients. Peripheral blood was collected at six visits: V03 (baseline), V05, V07, V10, V12 and V13. For exploratory analyses, 25 to 30 treated patients had longitudinal TCRB deep sequencing done wherever samples were available. Study-wide findings and limitations: No apparent relationship was observed between pseudoprogression and alterations in the top peripheral T cell clonotypes detected by TCRB sequencing. The authors stated that sample limitations prevented analyses of patient blood samples from being reproduced. Selection of PBMC samples for TCRB deep sequencing was based on availability. Immune responses induced by the vaccine were seen in 90% to 95% of patients across multiple MHC alleles.

Interpreted using the paper, the time point label stands for: baseline, week 1 (first vaccination visit). The treatment or condition tag for this specimen amounts to: pre-vaccination baseline after standard-of-care therapy. Newly diagnosed WHO grade 3 or 4 IDH1-mutant astrocytomas showing loss of nuclear ATRX were present in the donors. The samples were drawn from NOA16, a multicentre, single-arm, open-label phase I trial in Germany that tested a mutant IDH1 peptide vaccine in humans for the first time. For immunogenicity testing, the blood drawn at visit V03 was used as the baseline sample. Genomic DNA for TCRB sequencing was extracted from EDTA blood using the DNeasy Blood and Tissue Kit. Libraries were made using the immunoSEQ multiplex PCR assay. Rearranged TCR beta chain sequences were amplified with the hsTCRB Kit following the manufacturer's protocol. TCRB libraries were sequenced on an Illumina MiSeq. The paper's data handling went like this. The kit vendor's proprietary platform handled demultiplexing, trimming and gene mapping. TCRdb obtained this table from immuneACCESS and retained in-frame rearrangements with V and J assigned. These tables miss some clones; where compared with another copy, unresolved V genes account for less than half of the shortfall, and the remainder is unexplained. V and J calls and clone size are copied from that table; D and trimming were computed from the DNA. Counted in this sample were about 35,000 clones; 88% of them appeared once. Approximately 4.4% of the sample is taken by the ten largest.

The receptor was isolated from a woman aged 40 to 55 with glioma. Sequencing used PBMCs, obtained from a glioma patient treated with radiotherapy, temozolomide or both.

Read as DNA, the sequence is TGTGCCAGCACCAGACAGAGGGAGCTGTTTTTT. The translation is CASTRQRELFF. Recombination joined TRBV6-1 with TRBJ2-2; the D gene is perhaps TRBD1, from 5 matching bases. Measured from the cysteine to the phenylalanine, the CDR3 is 11 residues long. The retained sequence is limited to the CDR3, 33 bases, with the frame set at the first base. Deletion took 7 bases off V and 9 bases off J, with a span of 9 bases between the germline ends. CDR1 and CDR2 are read off the germline V gene as MNHNS and SASEGT.